One and the same sample provided the 11 T cell receptor beta chains below, sequenced in a study of PD-1 blockade in classical Hodgkin lymphoma. Generated by immunoSEQ multiplex PCR, the TCRdb table keeps only in-frame clones and is missing some. The sample has tens of thousands of clones; around 76% are singletons. Time point of the sample: cycle 4 day 1 (C4D1), after about 6 weeks of nivolumab. Every patient experienced relapse after autologous stem cell transplantation, and brentuximab vedotin exposure varied. The sequenced sample was peripheral blood mononuclear cells (PBMCs), obtained before the fourth cycle of nivolumab. The receptors stem from a human donor with classical Hodgkin lymphoma.

The V call is TRBV2, the J call TRBJ2-5, with D unclear. The germline gives CDR1 SNHLY, CDR2 FYNNEI. The ends were cut back, 11 bases at V and 4 bases at J, with 14 bases in the middle. The CDR3 extends over 12 amino acids. CDR3 residues: CASGPARETQYF. For the CDR3, the DNA is TGTGCCTCCGGACCGGCGAGAGAGACCCAGTACTTC.

V is TRBV7-9 and J is TRBJ2-5; TRBD1 agrees at 8 bases. Germline V gene lookup returns CDR1 SEHNR and CDR2 FQNEAQ (reference sequence). The CDR3 runs to 16 residues. V lost 5 bases and J lost 5; bases outside the gene matches: 13. CDR3: CASSNRGQGAGETQYF. DNA for the CDR3: TGTGCCAGCAGCAATCGAGGGCAGGGGGCTGGGGAGACCCAGTACTTC.

The rearrangement links TRBV7-2 to TRBJ1-4; possible D gene TRBD1, 5 bases. The CDR3 is 16 residues long. V lost 1 base to trimming and J lost 0 bases, with 9 bases between them. Germline V gene sequence: CDR1 SGHTA, CDR2 FQGNSA. DNA for the CDR3: TGTGCCAGCAGCTTAGAGAGAGGGGCAACTAATGAAAAACTGTTTTTT. Protein product: CASSLERGATNEKLFF.

The chain has TRBV28 and TRBJ1-5, with D tentatively TRBD1 (5 bases). With 6 bases removed from V and 5 bases from J, the gap between germline ends came to 11 bases. The CDR3 contains 13 residues. Per the germline V gene, CDR1 is MDHEN and CDR2 is SYDVKM. Here the CDR3 DNA reads TGTGCCAGCAGCTGGGGCGCCTATCAGCCCCAGCATTTT. It translates to CASSWGAYQPQHF.

The gene calls are TRBV6-5 and TRBJ2-2; tentative D call: TRBD2 (5 bases). The CDR3 runs 15 residues. V lost 7 bases to trimming and J lost 1 base, with 13 bases between them. Germline assignment: CDR1 MNHEY and CDR2 SVGAGI. CDR3 nucleotides: TGTGCCAGCAACCCGTACCGGGGGAACACCGGGGAGCTGTTTTTT. Amino acids: CASNPYRGNTGELFF.

The rearrangement joins TRBV28 to TRBJ2-7; 15 bases are a match to TRBD2. Germline V gene sequence: CDR1 MDHEN, CDR2 SYDVKM. The J segment lost 4 bases and the V segment lost 5 bases, leaving 9 bases of the junction unmatched. This CDR3 contains 17 residues. The DNA of the CDR3 is TGTGCCAGCAGTCCCACCTTCGGACTAGCGGGAGGGTACGAGCAGTACTTC. This translates into CASSPTFGLAGGYEQYF.

V and J are TRBV28 and TRBJ2-7; no firm D call. Per the germline V gene, CDR1 is MDHEN and CDR2 is SYDVKM. Trimming removed 2 bases from V and 2 bases from J, with 4 bases in between. CDR3 length: 12 amino acids. The CDR3 reads CASSLNTYEQYF. The CDR3 DNA is TGTGCCAGCAGTTTAAACACCTACGAGCAGTACTTC. The full variable domain, rest sourced from reference TRBV28 and TRBJ2-7, is DVKVTQSSRYLVKRTGEKVFLECVQDMDHENMFWYRQDPGLGLRLIYFSYDVKMKEKGDIPEGYSVSREKKERFSLILESASTNQTSMYLCASSLNTYEQYFGPGTRLTVT.

This clone was counted a single time. The gene calls are TRBV6-5 and TRBJ2-7; no reliable D call. The germline gives CDR1 MNHEY, CDR2 SVGAGI. V lost 0 bases to trimming and J lost 0 bases, with 9 bases between them. The CDR3 contains 15 residues. For the CDR3, the DNA is TGTGCCAGCAGTTACTCATTCTCCAGCTCCTACGAGCAGTACTTC. This codes for CASSYSFSSSYEQYF.

The chain is built from TRBV5-6 and TRBJ2-7; 8 nucleotides line up with TRBD1. Germline CDR1 is SGHDT and CDR2 is YYEEEE. The CDR3 extends over 15 amino acids. V lost 4 bases to trimming and J lost 2 bases; unmatched junction nucleotides: 8. CDR3 sequence reads: CASSTSDREAYEQYF. The CDR3 DNA is TGTGCCAGCAGCACCTCGGACAGGGAGGCCTACGAGCAGTACTTC. The complete variable domain, with remaining parts taken from reference TRBV5-6 and TRBJ2-7, reads DAGVTQSPTHLIKTRGQQVTLRCSPKSGHDTVSWYQQALGQGPQFIFQYYEEEERQRGNFPDRFSGHQFPNYSSELNVNALLLGDSALYLCASSTSDREAYEQYFGPGTRLTVT.

This rearrangement joins TRBV11-2 to TRBJ1-2; possibly TRBD1 for D (6 bases). V was trimmed by 6 bases and J by 2 bases, leaving 16 bases between them. The CDR3 is made up of 15 amino acids. In germline, CDR1 is SGHAT, CDR2 FQNNGV. CDR3 region: CASSNYRAVNYGYTF. In nucleotides, the CDR3 is TGTGCCAGCAGTAATTACAGGGCAGTAAACTATGGCTACACCTTC.

The rearrangement joins TRBV5-4 to TRBJ2-7; 7 nucleotides match TRBD1. This CDR3 has 15 amino acids. Germline lookup yields CDR1 SGHNT and CDR2 YYREEE (reference sequence). V was clipped by 4 bases and J by 0 bases; unmatched bases: 7. The CDR3 is CASSKGTAYSYEQYF. CDR3 DNA sequence: TGTGCCAGCAGCAAAGGGACAGCTTACTCCTACGAGCAGTACTTC.